What follows are 27 T cell receptor beta chains derived from one specimen sequenced in a study of cytomegalovirus exposure and HLA in healthy donors. The study ran its PCR with 60 Vbeta and 13 Jbeta primers. Sequencing used immunoSEQ multiplex PCR; TCRdb keeps in-frame clones, though not all of them. This table holds about 160,000 clones. What was sequenced was PBMCs. Receptors originate from a woman aged 50 to 60 in good health and CMV-seronegative.

The chain couples TRBV19 to TRBJ1-3; 7 positions match TRBD1. V was pared by 7 bases and J by 2 bases, with 11 bases of the junction left unmatched. This CDR3 contains 16 residues. Germline CDR1 LNHDA, CDR2 SQIVND (reference sequence). CDR3 protein: CASTLGQSPAGNTIYF. The DNA of the CDR3 is TGTGCCAGTACCCTGGGACAGTCTCCGGCTGGAAACACCATATATTTT.

The rearrangement links TRBV5-1 to TRBJ1-1; 8 bases are shared with TRBD1. Germline V gives CDR1 SGHRS, CDR2 YFSETQ. The V gene end was trimmed by 3 bases and the J gene end by 1 base; junction bases not matched to a gene: 2. The CDR3 extends over 14 amino acids. The CDR3 DNA reads TGCGCCAGCAGCTCGACAGGGGCGAACACTGAAGCTTTCTTT. It is translated as CASSSTGANTEAFF.

The gene calls are TRBV27 and TRBJ1-5; D is possibly TRBD1 (6 bases). V lost 3 bases to trimming and J lost 2 bases, with 14 bases between them. Germline V gene sequence: CDR1 MNHEY, CDR2 SMNVEV (reference sequence). The CDR3 has 16 amino acids. CDR3 in DNA: TGTGCCAGCAGTTTGTTAGGGGGTACGGGCAATCAGCCCCAGCATTTT. Its translation is CASSLLGGTGNQPQHF.

The gene calls are TRBV28 and TRBJ2-4, with TRBD1 as a possible D gene (5 bases). Germline V gene lookup returns CDR1 MDHEN and CDR2 SYDVKM. CDR3 length equals 13 residues. Trimming stripped 8 bases from V and 0 bases from J, with 8 bases between. The CDR3 protein is CASQGLAKNIQYF. The DNA of the CDR3 is TGTGCCAGCCAGGGTCTAGCCAAAAACATTCAGTACTTC.

The rearrangement uses TRBV7-2 and TRBJ1-1; unclear D gene. Deletions cut 2 bases from V and 3 bases from J, with 10 bases between. Per germline, CDR1 SGHTA and CDR2 FQGNSA. CDR3 length equals 14 residues. The CDR3 spells CASSLISLYTEAFF. DNA of the CDR3: TGTGCCAGCAGCTTAATCTCCCTCTACACTGAAGCTTTCTTT. The full variable domain, in which reference TRBV7-2 and TRBJ1-1 provide the parts outside the CDR3, is GAGVSQSPSNKVTEKGKDVELRCDPISGHTALYWYRQSLGQGLEFLIYFQGNSAPDKSGLPSDRFSAERTGGSVSTLTIQRTQQEDSAVYLCASSLISLYTEAFFGQGTRLTVV.

This chain connects TRBV7-3 to TRBJ2-3; 13 bases align to TRBD2. Unmatched junction bases numbered 2, after V lost 4 bases and J lost 1 base. In germline, CDR1 is SGHTA, CDR2 FQGTGA. This CDR3 is 16 amino acids long. CDR3 bases: TGTGCCAGCAGCTACGGACTAGCGGGGGGCACAGATACGCAGTATTTT. It encodes CASSYGLAGGTDTQYF.

V is TRBV10-3 and J is TRBJ1-6; 9 nucleotides line up with TRBD1. Germline CDR1 ENHRY, CDR2 SYGVKD. The CDR3 spans 16 residues. V lost 6 bases, J lost 5 bases, and 8 bases stayed unmatched. The CDR3 nucleotides are TGTGCCATCAGGATGGACAGGGGACCAAATAATTCACCCCTCCACTTT. Amino acid sequence: CAIRMDRGPNNSPLHF.

The chain is built from TRBV6-1 and TRBJ1-1; 8 positions match TRBD1. Germline V gene lookup returns CDR1 MNHNS and CDR2 SASEGT. The CDR3 has 15 residues. V was pared by 9 bases and J by 11 bases, with 20 bases of the junction left unmatched. CDR3 sequence (DNA): TGTGCCAGTATGACAGTCTCAGGGGGCAGCCCGACGGCTTTCTTT. Its translation is CASMTVSGGSPTAFF.

CDR3 loop: CASSSNGRLLTETQYF. The CDR3 coding sequence is TGTGCCAGCAGCTCAAACGGGAGGCTCCTTACGGAGACCCAGTACTTC. The chain joins TRBV7-2 to TRBJ2-5; 7 bases match TRBD2. The CDR3 consists of 16 residues. V dropped 4 bases and J dropped 5; count of bases not matched to a gene: 13. Germline V gene sequence: CDR1 SGHTA, CDR2 FQGNSA.

This chain joins TRBV6-4 and TRBJ2-1; 9 bases are a match to TRBD2. This CDR3 spans 14 amino acids. V shed 6 bases and J 8 bases; nucleotides not matched to a gene: 8. Germline-derived CDR1 and CDR2 are MRHNA and SNTAGT. The CDR3 sequence is CASSPLAGRDEQFF. CDR3 coding DNA: TGTGCCAGCAGCCCACTAGCGGGCCGGGATGAGCAGTTCTTC.

The chain has TRBV29-1 and TRBJ1-1, with 7 bases fitting TRBD1. Germline values: CDR1 SQVTM, CDR2 ANQGSEA. The CDR3 extends over 15 amino acids. V lost 7 bases and J lost 1; bases outside the gene matches: 12. The CDR3 DNA reads as TGCAGCGGCCACAACAGACAGGGCCCGAACACTGAAGCTTTCTTT. The encoded protein is CSGHNRQGPNTEAFF.

The rearrangement joins TRBV2 to TRBJ2-7; D perhaps matches TRBD2 (6 bases). Per the germline V gene, CDR1 is SNHLY and CDR2 is FYNNEI. The ends were cut back, 3 bases at V and 6 bases at J, with 18 bases in the middle. The CDR3 loop spans 15 amino acids. The CDR3 nucleotides are TGTGCCAGCAGTGAGGAGGGCGGCTACGAGGTCGAGCAGTACTTC. This sequence encodes CASSEEGGYEVEQYF. The entire variable domain, with the rest obtained from reference TRBV2 and TRBJ2-7, is as follows: EPEVTQTPSHQVTQMGQEVILRCVPISNHLYFYWYRQILGQKVEFLVSFYNNEISEKSEIFDDQFSVERPDGSNFTLKIRSTKLEDSAMYFCASSEEGGYEVEQYFGPGTRLTVT.

The V call is TRBV29-1, the J call TRBJ2-1; 13 positions match TRBD2. CDR1 and CDR2 (germline): SQVTM, ANQGSEA. CDR3 size: 14 residues. The trim removed 4 bases at V and 9 bases at J, leaving 6 bases unmatched. The CDR3 bases are TGCAGCGTTGCGGGACTAGCGGGACTAGGTGAGCAGTTCTTC. Translating it yields CSVAGLAGLGEQFF.

The rearrangement uses TRBV6-6 and TRBJ2-3; TRBD2 agrees at 15 bases. This CDR3 region has 15 residues. V lost 6 bases, J lost 9 bases, and 7 bases stayed unmatched. In germline, CDR1 is MNHNY, CDR2 SVGAGI (reference sequence). The CDR3 reads CASSFVGTSGGTQYF. CDR3 DNA: TGTGCCAGCAGCTTCGTCGGGACTAGCGGGGGGACGCAGTATTTT.

V usage is TRBV18 and J usage is TRBJ1-5, with 9 bases aligning to TRBD1. With V trimmed by 1 base and J by 6 bases, 4 bases remained unmatched. CDR3 size: 15 residues. Looked up from germline, CDR1 is KGHSH and CDR2 is LQKENI. The CDR3 here is CASSPQQGATQPQHF. As DNA, the CDR3 is TGTGCCAGCTCACCACAACAGGGGGCTACTCAGCCCCAGCATTTT.

The rearrangement links TRBV19 to TRBJ2-7; a weak D match, TRBD2 (6 bases). This CDR3 is 14 amino acids long. Trimming took 7 bases from V and 4 from J, leaving 17 bases between them. CDR1 and CDR2 from the germline V gene are LNHDA and SQIVND (reference sequence). CDR3 sequence reads: CASTAGQEGYEQYF. The CDR3 DNA is TGTGCCAGTACCGCGGGGCAGGAAGGTTACGAGCAGTACTTC. The full variable domain, completed using reference TRBV19 and TRBJ2-7, is DGGITQSPKYLFRKEGQNVTLSCEQNLNHDAMYWYRQDPGQGLRLIYYSQIVNDFQKGDIAEGYSVSREKKESFPLTVTSAQKNPTAFYLCASTAGQEGYEQYFGPGTRLTVT.

The gene calls are TRBV7-2 and TRBJ1-1; D possibly corresponds to TRBD1 (5 bases). The CDR3 runs to 15 residues. CDR1 and CDR2 from the germline V gene are SGHTA and FQGNSA. V was cut by 1 base and J by 3 bases, with 12 bases left in between. The CDR3 coding sequence is TGTGCCAGCAGCTTAGTTGTTACAGGAGACACTGAAGCTTTCTTT. The encoded protein is CASSLVVTGDTEAFF.

The gene calls are TRBV28 and TRBJ1-6; possibly TRBD1 for D (5 bases). V was pared by 7 bases and J by 5 bases, with 12 bases between. The CDR3 has 14 amino acids. Germline V gives CDR1 MDHEN, CDR2 SYDVKM. CDR3 nucleotides: TGTGCCAGCACTAGACAGTTAAATAATTCACCCCTCCACTTT. It translates to CASTRQLNNSPLHF.

The chain joins TRBV30 to TRBJ2-5; 8 bases match TRBD2. This CDR3 spans 17 amino acids. Germline trimming cut 3 bases from V and 5 bases from J; bases unmatched to any gene: 17. CDR1 is GTSNPN and CDR2 is SVGIG in the germline V gene (reference sequence). The CDR3: CAWRDLTSGRVQETQYF. In DNA form, the CDR3 reads TGTGCCTGGAGAGACCTCACTAGCGGAAGGGTACAGGAGACCCAGTACTTC.

The chain is built from TRBV10-3 and TRBJ2-3; the match to TRBD2 covers 13 bases. The CDR3 has 17 amino acids. The V and J ends lost 4 bases and 3 bases, in that order; junction bases with no gene match: 7. CDR1 ENHRY and CDR2 SYGVKD come from the germline V gene. The CDR3 DNA sequence: TGTGCCATCAGTGCACTAGCGGGAGGGCCTATGACAGATACGCAGTATTTT. Translation: CAISALAGGPMTDTQYF.

V gene TRBV7-9 combines with J gene TRBJ1-6; the D is unclear. The V gene's germline CDR1 is SEHNR and CDR2 FQNEAQ (reference sequence). This CDR3 region has 14 residues. The V end lost 1 base, the J end lost 6 bases, and 7 bases lay between the germline ends. The CDR3 is CASSLEQTNSPLHF. The CDR3 DNA reads TGTGCCAGCAGCTTAGAACAGACTAATTCACCCCTCCACTTT. Filled out from reference TRBV7-9 and TRBJ1-6, the complete variable domain reads DTGVSQNPRHKITKRGQNVTFRCDPISEHNRLYWYRQTLGQGPEFLTYFQNEAQLEKSRLLSDRFSAERPKGSFSTLEIQRTEQGDSAMYLCASSLEQTNSPLHFGNGTRLTVT.

This rearrangement joins TRBV5-6 to TRBJ1-6; a weak D match, TRBD1 (6 bases). The CDR3 totals 16 residues. Germline CDR1 SGHDT, CDR2 YYEEEE. V lost 4 bases, J lost 0 bases, and 11 bases lay in between. CDR3 sequence: CASSPGTSSYNSPLHF. The DNA for the CDR3 is TGTGCCAGCAGCCCCGGGACAAGCTCCTATAATTCACCCCTCCACTTT.

V usage is TRBV5-1 and J usage is TRBJ2-5, with 9 bases matching TRBD1. The J call is in doubt because the DNA end fits TRBJ2-7 better. Germline-derived CDR1 and CDR2 are SGHRS and YFSETQ. The CDR3 contains 15 residues. This CDR3 reads CASSFRQGEVDEQYF. The CDR3 DNA sequence: TGCGCCAGCAGCTTTAGACAGGGGGAGGTGGACGAGCAGTACTTC.

The rearrangement uses TRBV18 and TRBJ1-1, with D possibly matching TRBD1 (6 bases). Trimming took 0 bases from V and 0 from J, leaving 32 bases between them. The CDR3 runs to 23 residues. The V gene's germline CDR1 is KGHSH and CDR2 LQKENI. The DNA for the CDR3 is TGTGCCAGCTCACCACCGTTCATCGGCGGACAGAGGACTGCACTTTCCTTGAACACTGAAGCTTTCTTT. Protein sequence: CASSPPFIGGQRTALSLNTEAFF.

Note on this clone: This same CDR3 is encoded by further DNA sequences in the sample. The rearrangement uses TRBV5-1 and TRBJ2-2, with 15 positions matching TRBD2. CDR3 length equals 18 residues. CDR1 is SGHRS and CDR2 is YFSETQ in the germline V gene. V lost 4 bases and J lost 1; bases outside the gene matches: 5. The CDR3 DNA reads TGCGCCAGCAGCCCACGGACTAGCGGGAGGGGGAACACCGGGGAGCTGTTTTTT. Translation: CASSPRTSGRGNTGELFF.

The chain couples TRBV5-6 to TRBJ2-3, with D perhaps TRBD1 (7 bases). The V gene lost 2 bases and the J gene lost 5 bases, with 12 bases spanning the gap. Germline CDR1 SGHDT, CDR2 YYEEEE. This CDR3 comprises 14 residues. Here the CDR3 reads CASSFLQGGDTQYF. The DNA of the CDR3 is TGTGCCAGCAGCTTCCTTCAGGGGGGAGATACGCAGTATTTT.

The V gene is TRBV4-2, the J gene TRBJ2-7; 7 nucleotides match TRBD2. This CDR3 contains 15 residues. Trimming cost V 0 bases and J 4 bases; bases outside gene matches: 6. CDR1 and CDR2 from the germline V gene are LGHNA and YNFKEQ. The CDR3 loop reads CASSQELGGQYEQYF. As DNA, the CDR3 is TGTGCCAGCAGCCAAGAACTGGGAGGGCAGTACGAGCAGTACTTC.